Listed here are 24 T cell receptor beta chains from one sample, sequenced in a study of blood T cells in healthy people across ages. The authors ran a second PCR of about 6 to 11 cycles using a sample-barcoded 5' primer and a J-beta primer mix. TCRdb re-called the 5' RACE reads with MiXCR, one entry per CDR3 protein. The repertoire consists of approximately 700,000 distinct CDR3 sequences, with 32% occurring once and the leading ten covering about 16%. Sequenced: blood. These receptors originate from a woman older than 75 in good health.

This clonotype was detected many times. The V call is TRBV12-3 or TRBV12-4, the J call TRBJ1-2, with 7 bases matching TRBD1. V lost 4 bases, J lost 3 bases, and 5 bases stayed unmatched. The CDR3 runs 14 residues. CDR3 DNA: TGTGCCAGCAGTTCTACAGACAGGGACTATGGCTACACCTTC. Amino acids: CASSSTDRDYGYTF.

The chain employs TRBV18 and TRBJ2-3, with D perhaps being TRBD1 or TRBD2 (5 bases each). The length of the CDR3 is 14 residues. Germline V gives CDR1 KGHSH, CDR2 LQKENI. The V gene lost 10 bases and the J gene lost 0 bases, with 14 bases spanning the gap. CDR3: CATNEGRSTDTQYF. The CDR3 DNA reads TGTGCCACCAATGAGGGGCGCAGCACAGATACGCAGTATTTT. The complete variable domain, with remaining parts taken from reference TRBV18 and TRBJ2-3, reads NAGVMQNPRHLVRRRGQEARLRCSPMKGHSHVYWYRQLPEEGLKFMVYLQKENIIDESGMPKERFSAEFPKEGPSILRIQQVVRGDSAAYFCATNEGRSTDTQYFGPGTRLTVL.

To note about this clonotype: This may be a read error: a much more frequent sequence differs by one nucleotide. This chain joins TRBV2 and TRBJ1-2; D ambiguous. Germline-derived CDR1 and CDR2 are SNHLY and FYNNEI. This CDR3 region has 12 residues. CDR3 in amino acids: CGTRQVNYGYTF. As DNA, the CDR3 is TGCGGAACGAGGCAGGTTAACTATGGCTACACCTTC.

Concerning this clonotype: Since a much larger clone is just one base distant, this may be a read error. V and J are TRBV9 and TRBJ2-1; tentatively, D is TRBD1 (6 bases). The ends were cut back, 0 bases at V and 10 bases at J, with 14 bases in the middle. CDR1 and CDR2 (germline): SGDLS, YYNGEE. This CDR3 is built from 14 residues. The CDR3 DNA is TGTGCCAGCAGCGTAGGAGGGGGAACCTACGAGCAGTTCTTC. Residues: CASSVGGGTYEQFF.

At least ten counts were recorded for this clonotype. The chain employs TRBV28 and TRBJ1-2; possibly TRBD1 for D (5 bases). Trimming removed 6 bases at V and 5 bases at J, with 10 bases between. Per germline, CDR1 MDHEN and CDR2 SYDVKM. The CDR3 contains 12 residues. Here the CDR3 DNA reads TGTGCCAGCAGCCGTGGACAATATGGCTACACCTTC. Translated: CASSRGQYGYTF.

Ten or more counts support this clonotype. The chain links TRBV12-3 or TRBV12-4 to TRBJ2-1; 7 nucleotides agree with TRBD1. The CDR3 runs to 15 residues. V trimming: 6 bases; J trimming: 4 bases; junction bases outside the gene matches: 9. CDR3: CASSQTGRSYNEQFF. The CDR3 bases are TGTGCCAGCAGCCAGACAGGGCGATCTTACAATGAGCAGTTCTTC.

This clonotype was observed at least ten times. This rearrangement joins TRBV6-1 to TRBJ2-5, with D possibly TRBD2 on 6 matching bases. Germline-derived CDR1 and CDR2 are MNHNS and SASEGT. The CDR3 is 14 residues long. The germline V and J ends were trimmed by 3 bases and 5 bases, with 13 bases remaining between them. CDR3 region: CASSDSGRSETQYF. CDR3 nucleotides: TGTGCCAGCAGTGATAGCGGACGCTCCGAGACCCAGTACTTC.

The chain has TRBV29-1 and TRBJ2-7, with 7 bases matching TRBD2. CDR1 is SQVTM and CDR2 is ANQGSEA in the germline V gene. V lost 4 bases and J lost 2; bases outside the gene matches: 11. This CDR3 is built from 15 residues. CDR3 region: CSVVRTSGSTYEQYF. CDR3 coding DNA: TGCAGCGTTGTAAGGACTAGTGGGAGTACCTACGAGCAGTACTTC.

In regard to this clonotype: This sequence may be a read error, since a much larger clone differs from it by one base. CDR3 coding DNA: TGTGCCAACAGCCAAGCCGGACAGCGCACAGATACGCAGTATTTT. Translated: CANSQAGQRTDTQYF. The chain combines TRBV3-1 with TRBJ2-3; tentative D call: TRBD1 (6 bases). The CDR3 sequence is 15 residues long. Germline CDR1 LGHDT, CDR2 YNNKEL (reference sequence).

This clonotype came up a few times. The chain uses TRBV7-2 and TRBJ1-1; D gene unclear. The V gene's germline CDR1 is SGHTA and CDR2 FQGNSA. The CDR3 runs to 15 residues. The V and J ends lost 6 bases and 1 base respectively, with 15 bases between them. The CDR3 DNA follows: TGTGCCAGCAGTCCCCCTCAAGGAGGGAACACTGAAGCTTTCTTT. It specifies CASSPPQGGNTEAFF.

The chain joins TRBV20-1 to TRBJ1-5, with 7 nucleotides matching TRBD1. The CDR3 loop spans 18 amino acids. The germline CDR1 and CDR2 sequences are DFQATT and SNEGSKA (reference sequence). V lost 7 bases, J lost 0 bases, and 18 bases stayed unmatched. CDR3 in amino acids: CSVGSGQIVTNSNQPQHF. The CDR3 bases are TGCAGTGTCGGGTCGGGACAGATAGTTACGAATAGCAATCAGCCCCAGCATTTT.

A word on this clonotype: It may be a read error: a sequence one base away is much more abundant. The rearrangement joins TRBV28 to TRBJ2-1, with 11 bases lining up with TRBD2. Germline trimming cut 1 base from V and 4 bases from J; bases unmatched to any gene: 9. The germline V gene has CDR1 MDHEN and CDR2 SYDVKM. The CDR3 contains 18 residues. The CDR3 here is CASSLFGVLAGVYNEQFF. The CDR3 coding sequence is TGTGCCAGCAGTTTATTCGGGGTACTAGCGGGGGTTTACAATGAGCAGTTCTTC.

This clonotype came up many times. This chain connects TRBV5-1 to TRBJ1-2, with D possibly matching TRBD1 (6 bases). CDR1 and CDR2 from the germline V gene are SGHRS and YFSETQ. This CDR3 region has 16 residues. Trimming removed 4 bases from V and 2 bases from J, with 18 bases in between. The CDR3 DNA reads as TGCGCCAGCAGCGGGACCCAGGGGCGTAGAAACTATGGCTACACCTTC. Translating gives CASSGTQGRRNYGYTF.

V and J are TRBV21-1 and TRBJ2-7. TRBV21-1 is listed as a pseudogene. This CDR3 is built from 14 residues. The CDR3 protein is CARVKGQGFYEQYF. The CDR3 nucleotides are TGTGCCAGGGTGAAAGGACAGGGCTTCTACGAGCAGTACTTC.

This clonotype occurred many times. The junction shows a germline mismatch at one end, possibly a read error. The rearrangement uses TRBV5-1 and TRBJ2-3; D may be TRBD1 (5 bases). The CDR3 consists of 15 residues. Germline V CDR1 and CDR2: SGHRS, YFSETQ. CDR3 DNA sequence: TGTGCCAGCAGCTTAGGGGCCACTAGCACAGATACGCAGTATTTT. Protein sequence: CASSLGATSTDTQYF. Full variable domain (missing parts from reference TRBV5-1 and TRBJ2-3): KAGVTQTPRYLIKTRGQQVTLSCSPISGHRSVSWYQQTPGQGLQFLFEYFSETQRNKGNFPGRFSGRQFSNSRSEMNVSTLELGDSALYLCASSLGATSTDTQYFGPGTRLTVL.

This chain's CDR3 is CASSLRTGGAGGANVLTF. CDR3 DNA sequence: TGTGCCAGCAGCTTAAGGACAGGGGGCGCGGGAGGGGCCAACGTCCTGACTTTC. The chain combines TRBV7-2 with TRBJ2-6; 11 bases fit TRBD1. Germline CDR1 and CDR2: SGHTA and FQGNSA. There are 18 residues in the CDR3. The junction had 7 bases not matched to a gene; V was cut back by 2 bases and J by 4 bases.

In this sample, this clonotype turned up many times. The chain couples TRBV20-1 to TRBJ2-7; D not certain. CDR1 and CDR2 (germline): DFQATT, SNEGSKA (reference sequence). V lost 3 bases, J lost 2 bases, and 17 bases lay in between. The CDR3 contains 15 residues. The DNA of the CDR3 is TGCAGTGCTAGCGCACGCAGGACGGGCCCCTACGAGCAGTACTTC. This sequence encodes CSASARRTGPYEQYF.

This clonotype was seen at least ten times. The gene calls are TRBV20-1 and TRBJ2-7, with D maybe TRBD1 (6 bases). Germline V gene lookup returns CDR1 DFQATT and CDR2 SNEGSKA (reference sequence). Trimming shortened V by 6 bases and J by 2 bases, and 20 bases separated the two germline ends. This CDR3 is 15 amino acids long. The CDR3 nucleotides are TGCAGTGCGATGGACAGAGCAAAGACGACCTACGAGCAGTACTTC. Its translation: CSAMDRAKTTYEQYF.

Concerning this clonotype: This may be a read error, as it is one base from a much larger clone. The CDR3, as DNA: TGCGCCAGCAGCTTGACAGGGGAACATGGCTACACCTTC. Translated: CASSLTGEHGYTF. The chain uses TRBV5-1 and TRBJ1-2; 7 bases fit TRBD1. Germline values: CDR1 SGHRS, CDR2 YFSETQ. CDR3 length equals 13 residues. The trim removed 1 base at V and 6 bases at J, leaving 3 bases unmatched.

The V gene is TRBV27, the J gene TRBJ1-1; tentative D call: TRBD1 (6 bases). Trimming stripped 4 bases from V and 1 base from J, with 10 bases between. Germline values: CDR1 MNHEY, CDR2 SMNVEV (reference sequence). The CDR3 is 14 residues long. The CDR3 protein is CASSSGETNTEAFF. The CDR3 nucleotides are TGTGCCAGCAGTTCAGGGGAAACGAACACTGAAGCTTTCTTT.

Concerning this clonotype: This may come from a read error, since a much larger clone is one base off. The V and J genes are TRBV6-5 and TRBJ1-4, with D possibly matching TRBD1 (5 bases). The germline V gene has CDR1 MNHEY and CDR2 SVGAGI. The CDR3 runs to 15 residues. CDR3 in amino acids: CASREIRDVQEKRFF. CDR3 DNA: TGTGCCAGCAGAGAAATCAGGGACGTGCAGGAAAAACGGTTTTTT.

This clonotype showed up many times. This sequence joins TRBV29-1 and TRBJ2-3; TRBD2 is a possible D gene (6 bases). Trimming pared 7 bases from V and 3 bases from J, leaving 11 bases between. This CDR3 is built from 12 residues. Germline values: CDR1 SQVTM, CDR2 ANQGSEA. Here the CDR3 DNA reads TGCAGCGCCGAGGAGGGGACAGATACGCAGTATTTT. Its translation is CSAEEGTDTQYF.

This clonotype was seen only a few times. The rearrangement uses TRBV10-3 and TRBJ1-2, with D possibly being TRBD1 (5 bases). Trimming removed 3 bases at V and 4 bases at J, with 21 bases between. Germline CDR1 reads ENHRY; CDR2 reads SYGVKD. The CDR3 totals 17 residues. The DNA for the CDR3 is TGTGCCATCAGTGAAGAAGTTCGGGCAGGGAGGATCTATGGCTACACCTTC. It is translated as CAISEEVRAGRIYGYTF.

Comments on this clonotype: One base away lies a much larger clone, so this may be a sequencing read error. This sequence joins TRBV4-1 and TRBJ1-4; 8 nucleotides agree with TRBD1. CDR1 MGHRA and CDR2 YSYEKL come from the germline V gene. The CDR3 has 16 amino acids. In nucleotides, the CDR3 is TGCGCCAGCAGCCACGGACAGGGACCTGGTAATGAAAAACGGTTTTTT. Translation gives CASSHGQGPGNEKRFF.